This T cell receptor beta chain was profiled in a study of blood T cell repertoires in COVID-19. Study context: Sample material is recorded as cDNA or gDNA derived from T cells, B-cell-depleted T cells, or PBMCs.

The CDR3 is 11 amino acids. Trimming shortened V by 7 bases and J by 0 bases, and 3 bases separated the two germline ends. Per germline, CDR1 MNHEY and CDR2 SVGAGI. This clone has more than one count but fewer than ten. Measured with immunoSEQ multiplex PCR; TCRdb has only the in-frame clones, and not every one. Among roughly 310,000 clones listed, 85% to 90% were seen once. This clonotype was sampled from a woman in her forties or fifties with active or convalescent COVID-19. Sequencing was carried out using peripheral blood. The rearrangement uses TRBV6-5 and TRBJ1-1; no reliable D call. In DNA form, the CDR3 reads TGTGCCAGCACTCTGAACACTGAAGCTTTCTTT. Its protein product is CASTLNTEAFF.